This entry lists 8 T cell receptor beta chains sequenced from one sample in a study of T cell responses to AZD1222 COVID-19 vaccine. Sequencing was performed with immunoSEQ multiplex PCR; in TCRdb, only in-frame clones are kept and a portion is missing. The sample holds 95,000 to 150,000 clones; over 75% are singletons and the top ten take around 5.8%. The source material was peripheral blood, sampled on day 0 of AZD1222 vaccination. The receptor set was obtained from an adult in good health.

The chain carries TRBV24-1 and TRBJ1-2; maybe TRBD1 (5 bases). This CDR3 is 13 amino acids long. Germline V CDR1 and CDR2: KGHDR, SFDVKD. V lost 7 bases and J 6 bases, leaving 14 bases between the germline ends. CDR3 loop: CATRASNRNGYTF. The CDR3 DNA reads TGTGCCACCAGGGCTTCAAACAGGAATGGCTACACCTTC.

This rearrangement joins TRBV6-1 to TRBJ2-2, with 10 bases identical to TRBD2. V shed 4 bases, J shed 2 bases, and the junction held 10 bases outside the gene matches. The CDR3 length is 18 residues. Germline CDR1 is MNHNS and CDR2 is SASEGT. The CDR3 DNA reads TGTGCCAGCAGTGGGGGTGGTAGCGGGAGGCATAACACCGGGGAGCTGTTTTTT. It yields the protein CASSGGGSGRHNTGELFF.

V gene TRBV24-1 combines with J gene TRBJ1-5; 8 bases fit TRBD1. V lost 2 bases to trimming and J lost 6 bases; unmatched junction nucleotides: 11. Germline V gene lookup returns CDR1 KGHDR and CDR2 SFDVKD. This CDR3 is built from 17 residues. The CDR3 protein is CATSDSRAGGYGQPQHF. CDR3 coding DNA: TGTGCCACCAGTGATTCCCGGGCAGGGGGCTATGGTCAGCCCCAGCATTTT.

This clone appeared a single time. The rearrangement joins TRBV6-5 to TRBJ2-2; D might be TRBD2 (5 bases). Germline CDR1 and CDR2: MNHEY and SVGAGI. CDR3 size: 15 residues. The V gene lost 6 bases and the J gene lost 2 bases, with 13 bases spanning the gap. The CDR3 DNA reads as TGTGCCAGCAGGACTGACTACTTTAACACCGGGGAGCTGTTTTTT. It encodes CASRTDYFNTGELFF.

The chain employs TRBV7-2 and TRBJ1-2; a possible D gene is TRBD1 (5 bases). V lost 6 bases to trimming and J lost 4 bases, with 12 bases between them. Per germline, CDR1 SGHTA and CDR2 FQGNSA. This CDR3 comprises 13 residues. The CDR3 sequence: CASSPGGSYGYTF. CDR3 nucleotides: TGTGCCAGCAGTCCCGGGGGGTCCTATGGCTACACCTTC. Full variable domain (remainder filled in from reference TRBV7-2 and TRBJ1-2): GAGVSQSPSNKVTEKGKDVELRCDPISGHTALYWYRQSLGQGLEFLIYFQGNSAPDKSGLPSDRFSAERTGGSVSTLTIQRTQQEDSAVYLCASSPGGSYGYTFGSGTRLTVV.

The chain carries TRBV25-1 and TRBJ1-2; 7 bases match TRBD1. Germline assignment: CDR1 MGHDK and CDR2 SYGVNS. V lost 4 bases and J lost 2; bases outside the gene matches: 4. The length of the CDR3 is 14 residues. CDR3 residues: CASSAQTGNYGYTF. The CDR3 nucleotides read TGTGCCAGCAGTGCCCAGACAGGGAACTATGGCTACACCTTC.

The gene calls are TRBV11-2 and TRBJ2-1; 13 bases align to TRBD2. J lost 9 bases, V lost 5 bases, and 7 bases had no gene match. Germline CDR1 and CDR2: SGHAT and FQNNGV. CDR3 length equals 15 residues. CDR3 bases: TGTGCCAGCAGCCCCCGGACTAGCGGGAGTTTTGAGCAGTTCTTC. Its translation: CASSPRTSGSFEQFF.

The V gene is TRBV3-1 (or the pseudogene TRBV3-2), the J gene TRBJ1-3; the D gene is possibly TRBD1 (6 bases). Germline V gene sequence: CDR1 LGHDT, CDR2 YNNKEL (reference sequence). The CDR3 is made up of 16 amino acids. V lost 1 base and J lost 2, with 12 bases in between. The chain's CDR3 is CASSQGAGETGNTIYF. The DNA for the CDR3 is TGTGCCAGCAGCCAAGGGGCAGGGGAAACTGGAAACACCATATATTTT.